The clone carrying this T cell receptor (beta chain) was recorded a few times. Its antigen remains unidentified. With constant-segment primers, 5'RACE yielded cDNA libraries of TCR alpha and TCR beta that carried sample barcodes and UMIs. TCRdb re-called the 5' RACE reads with MiXCR, one entry per CDR3 protein. Here the sample spans some 210,000 distinct CDR3 sequences, around 16% being singletons. This sample was included in a study of T-cell memory formation after mild COVID-19. As for the study in general: TCR clusters were largely donor specific.

CDR1 SEHNR and CDR2 FQNEAQ come from the germline V gene (reference sequence). Trimming stripped 0 bases from V and 7 bases from J, with 7 bases between. The CDR3 has 13 residues. Whole-study findings and limits: Specificity for SARS-CoV-2 was not confirmed among the second-wave clones peaking on day 37.

The chain links TRBV7-9 to TRBJ2-1; unclear D gene. The receptor was isolated from an adult woman who had mild COVID-19 (a few samples of this study predate the infection). Cell type and time point are not known. Material: PBMCs or a T cell subset sorted from them (not recorded which). Here the CDR3 DNA reads TGTGCCAGCAGCTTAGCGGGGTCTAATGAGCAGTTCTTC. This encodes CASSLAGSNEQFF.